What follows are 24 T cell receptor beta chains derived from one specimen sequenced in a study of cytomegalovirus exposure and HLA in healthy donors. Primers included in the PCR were 60 Vbeta and 13 Jbeta primers. Clones were read by immunoSEQ multiplex PCR, and TCRdb kept only the in-frame ones, dropping some. This sample yields roughly 170,000 clones, of which 76% are seen a single time; approximately 0.76% belongs to the top ten. The sample consisted of PBMCs. The receptors stem from a female donor in good health and CMV-seronegative.

This clone was observed a handful of times. This chain links TRBV13 with TRBJ2-2, with 10 bases lining up with TRBD1. V dropped 5 bases and J dropped 2; count of bases not matched to a gene: 5. Per the germline V gene, CDR1 is PRHDT and CDR2 is FYEKMQ (reference sequence). The CDR3 is made up of 16 amino acids. The chain's CDR3 is CASSQRDRGNTGELFF. CDR3 in DNA: TGTGCCAGCAGCCAACGGGACAGGGGTAACACCGGGGAGCTGTTTTTT.

The genes are TRBV4-1 and TRBJ1-3; tentatively, D is TRBD1 (6 bases). Germline-derived CDR1 and CDR2 are MGHRA and YSYEKL. The CDR3 is 16 amino acids. V gave up 1 base and J gave up 5 bases, with 15 bases separating them. The DNA of the CDR3 is TGCGCCAGCAGCCAAGGGGTAGGTCGGGACAGAAACACCATATATTTT. It translates to CASSQGVGRDRNTIYF.

The chain links TRBV5-4 to TRBJ2-7; D gene uncertain. The CDR3 has 13 residues. V lost 4 bases, J lost 6 bases, and 14 bases lay in between. CDR1 SGHNT and CDR2 YYREEE come from the germline V gene (reference sequence). CDR3: CASSEPMVREQYF. CDR3 in DNA: TGTGCCAGCAGCGAGCCAATGGTACGCGAGCAGTACTTC.

On this clone: Compared with germline, one end of the junction differs, possibly owing to a read error. This chain uses TRBV5-1 with TRBJ2-6, with 9 bases aligning to TRBD1. The CDR3 has 18 amino acids. Germline CDR1 is SGHRS and CDR2 is YFSETQ. This CDR3 reads CASSSKQGAKDGANGLTF. CDR3 DNA sequence: TGCGCCAGCAGCTCAAAACAGGGGGCCAAAGATGGGGCCAACGGCCTGACTTTC.

The V call is TRBV2, the J call TRBJ1-2; 7 nucleotides align to TRBD1. The V gene end was trimmed by 4 bases and the J gene end by 6 bases; junction bases not matched to a gene: 8. Germline-derived CDR1 and CDR2 are SNHLY and FYNNEI. The CDR3 has 14 amino acids. The CDR3 spells CASSALETGDGYTF. The DNA for the CDR3 is TGTGCCAGCAGTGCCCTTGAAACAGGGGATGGCTACACCTTC.

The sample holds one count of this clone. This chain uses TRBV29-1 with TRBJ1-1, with TRBD1 matching 8 bases. Germline trimming cut 7 bases from V and 1 base from J; bases unmatched to any gene: 2. CDR3 length: 12 amino acids. The germline CDR1 and CDR2 sequences are SQVTM and ANQGSEA. CDR3 nucleotides: TGCAGCGCCGGGACAGGGAACACTGAAGCTTTCTTT. Its translation is CSAGTGNTEAFF.

A few counts support this clone. CDR3 residues: CASSLDPNPYGYTF. The DNA of the CDR3 is TGCGCCAGCAGCTTGGATCCAAATCCCTATGGCTACACCTTC. The chain uses TRBV5-1 and TRBJ1-2; unclear D gene. The CDR3 loop spans 14 amino acids. CDR1 is SGHRS and CDR2 is YFSETQ in the germline V gene. V was trimmed by 0 bases and J by 4 bases, leaving 10 bases between them.

The V and J genes are TRBV5-1 and TRBJ2-7, with D possibly being TRBD1 (6 bases). Germline CDR1 reads SGHRS; CDR2 reads YFSETQ. The ends were cut back, 1 base at V and 3 bases at J, with 11 bases in the middle. The CDR3 is 14 amino acids. The DNA of the CDR3 is TGCGCCAGCAGCTTGAGGCCAGGGGTCTACGAGCAGTACTTC. Amino acids: CASSLRPGVYEQYF.

V gene TRBV7-9 combines with J gene TRBJ2-7; no definite D call. The CDR3 is 13 amino acids. Per the germline V gene, CDR1 is SEHNR and CDR2 is FQNEAQ (reference sequence). Trimming stripped 5 bases from V and 2 bases from J, with 10 bases between. The CDR3 sequence is CASSVESPYEQYF. DNA of the CDR3: TGTGCCAGCAGCGTTGAGAGCCCCTACGAGCAGTACTTC.

This chain joins TRBV19 and TRBJ2-5, with D possibly matching TRBD2 (7 bases). CDR3 length: 15 amino acids. Deletions cut 7 bases from V and 1 base from J, with 16 bases between. Germline CDR1 LNHDA, CDR2 SQIVND (reference sequence). CDR3 in DNA: TGTGCCAGTACCCCCCTGGGAGGGGGCCAAGAGACCCAGTACTTC. It specifies CASTPLGGGQETQYF.

This clone was recorded only once. The chain is built from TRBV7-2 and TRBJ2-7, with TRBD2 identical over 8 bases. The V segment lost 5 bases and the J segment 1 base; nucleotides outside the gene matches: 16. From germline, CDR1 is SGHTA and CDR2 FQGNSA. This CDR3 spans 18 amino acids. The CDR3 DNA is TGTGCCAGCAGCCTGAGTGGTAGCGGGGTTCTGGGTTCCTACGAGCAGTACTTC. This encodes CASSLSGSGVLGSYEQYF. The complete variable domain, with remaining parts taken from reference TRBV7-2 and TRBJ2-7, reads GAGVSQSPSNKVTEKGKDVELRCDPISGHTALYWYRQSLGQGLEFLIYFQGNSAPDKSGLPSDRFSAERTGGSVSTLTIQRTQQEDSAVYLCASSLSGSGVLGSYEQYFGPGTRLTVT.

The chain has TRBV18 and TRBJ1-5; D remains ambiguous. This CDR3 contains 15 residues. Germline lookup yields CDR1 KGHSH and CDR2 LQKENI. V lost 2 bases and J lost 0, with 8 bases in between. CDR3 protein: CASSPNSNSNQPQHF. The CDR3 region has the DNA TGTGCCAGCTCACCAAACAGCAATAGCAATCAGCCCCAGCATTTT.

The rearrangement uses TRBV10-3 and TRBJ2-3; 7 nucleotides agree with TRBD1. The length of the CDR3 is 12 residues. Germline CDR1 reads ENHRY; CDR2 reads SYGVKD. Trimming at V came to 9 bases and at J to 3 bases, leaving 3 bases not matched to a gene. The DNA for the CDR3 is TGTGCCATATCAGGGGGAACAGATACGCAGTATTTT. Its protein product is CAISGGTDTQYF.

The chain carries TRBV28 and TRBJ2-6, with 8 positions matching TRBD1. V dropped 7 bases and J dropped 2; count of bases not matched to a gene: 13. The germline gives CDR1 MDHEN, CDR2 SYDVKM. This CDR3 contains 18 residues. CDR3 protein: CASKTGAVLHAGANVLTF. CDR3 DNA: TGTGCCAGCAAGACAGGGGCGGTGTTGCACGCTGGGGCCAACGTCCTGACTTTC.

The chain has TRBV7-9 and TRBJ2-7; 13 nucleotides match TRBD2. J was trimmed by 0 bases and V by 1 base; bases with no gene match: 6. Germline V lookup: CDR1 SEHNR, CDR2 FQNEAQ (reference sequence). This CDR3 is 18 amino acids long. CDR3 amino acids: CASSLGGLAGNPSYEQYF. CDR3 sequence (DNA): TGTGCCAGCAGCTTAGGGGGACTAGCGGGAAATCCCTCCTACGAGCAGTACTTC.

As regards this clone: At one boundary the junction diverges from the germline segment, which might be a read error. V and J are TRBV5-4 and TRBJ1-5, with 7 bases matching TRBD1. This CDR3 is built from 15 residues. The germline V gene encodes CDR1 SGHNT and CDR2 YYREEE (reference sequence). CDR3 region: CASSQGGMSNLPQHF. The CDR3 DNA sequence: TGTGCCAGCAGCCAAGGGGGCATGAGCAATCTGCCCCAGCATTTT.

The chain joins TRBV7-9 to TRBJ2-7; 7 bases line up with TRBD2. Germline lookup yields CDR1 SEHNR and CDR2 FQNEAQ (reference sequence). J lost 1 base, V lost 1 base, and 4 bases had no gene match. The CDR3 spans 15 residues. CDR3 in DNA: TGTGCCAGCAGCTTAGGAGGGACTACATCCTACGAGCAGTACTTC. As protein: CASSLGGTTSYEQYF.

V and J are TRBV18 and TRBJ2-7; no clear D. The germline gives CDR1 KGHSH, CDR2 LQKENI. V was cut by 0 bases and J by 3 bases, with 9 bases left in between. This CDR3 is 14 amino acids long. CDR3 DNA sequence: TGTGCCAGCTCACCACCCTCCGGTGTCTACGAGCAGTACTTC. Protein sequence: CASSPPSGVYEQYF.

V and J are TRBV5-4 and TRBJ1-2; D is possibly TRBD1 (5 bases). V lost 2 bases and J 4 bases, leaving 9 bases between the germline ends. Germline V gene lookup returns CDR1 SGHNT and CDR2 YYREEE (reference sequence). The CDR3 contains 13 residues. As DNA, the CDR3 is TGTGCCAGCAGCTTTGGAAGGGGCTATGGCTACACCTTC. Translation gives CASSFGRGYGYTF. The complete variable domain, with remaining parts taken from reference TRBV5-4 and TRBJ1-2, reads ETGVTQSPTHLIKTRGQQVTLRCSSQSGHNTVSWYQQALGQGPQFIFQYYREEENGRGNFPPRFSGLQFPNYSSELNVNALELDDSALYLCASSFGRGYGYTFGSGTRLTVV.

The rearrangement uses TRBV5-1 and TRBJ2-3; TRBD2 agrees at 10 bases. Per germline, CDR1 SGHRS and CDR2 YFSETQ. With V trimmed by 3 bases and J by 9 bases, 13 bases remained unmatched. The CDR3 length is 16 residues. Here the CDR3 DNA reads TGCGCCAGCAGCTCCGTTCTAGCGGGGGCCGGGGGCACGCAGTATTTT. It yields the protein CASSSVLAGAGGTQYF.

V and J are TRBV18 and TRBJ1-5; D gene unclear. This CDR3 is built from 15 residues. Germline CDR1 and CDR2: KGHSH and LQKENI. Between the trimmed V and J ends, which lost 5 bases and 0 bases, there was a span of 11 bases. CDR3 DNA: TGTGCCAGCTCAGCGAACTACGGTAGCAATCAGCCCCAGCATTTT. Its protein is CASSANYGSNQPQHF.

This chain joins TRBV19 and TRBJ1-6, with D possibly being TRBD1 (6 bases). Per germline, CDR1 LNHDA and CDR2 SQIVND (reference sequence). V was pared by 5 bases and J by 9 bases, with 17 bases between. The CDR3 runs to 15 residues. The CDR3 bases are TGTGCCAGTAGTCACCGGGGGGCGGTGAGTTCACCCCTCCACTTT. It encodes CASSHRGAVSSPLHF. Complete variable domain (other parts from reference TRBV19 and TRBJ1-6): DGGITQSPKYLFRKEGQNVTLSCEQNLNHDAMYWYRQDPGQGLRLIYYSQIVNDFQKGDIAEGYSVSREKKESFPLTVTSAQKNPTAFYLCASSHRGAVSSPLHFGNGTRLTVT.

About this clone itself: One junction end disagrees with the germline gene, perhaps due to a read error. The chain is built from TRBV4-3 and TRBJ2-4; D possibly corresponds to TRBD1 (6 bases). CDR3 length: 18 residues. The V gene's germline CDR1 is LGHNA and CDR2 YSLEER. The CDR3 here is CASSQDRGLVGSQNSQYF. The DNA for the CDR3 is TGCGCCAGCAGCCAAGATAGGGGGTTGGTTGGGAGTCAAAACAGTCAGTACTTC.

With respect to this clone: This CDR3 is also generated by other DNA sequences in the sample. This chain connects TRBV7-2 to TRBJ2-5, with 9 positions matching TRBD2. This CDR3 contains 15 residues. V lost 1 base to trimming and J lost 5 bases; unmatched junction nucleotides: 5. CDR1 SGHTA and CDR2 FQGNSA come from the germline V gene. CDR3 sequence: CASSLGGLAGETQYF. For the CDR3, the DNA is TGTGCCAGCAGCTTAGGGGGACTAGCAGGGGAGACCCAGTACTTC.